Listed here are 2 T cell receptor beta chains from one sample, sequenced in a study of T cell repertoires in cytomegalovirus infection. From the reads, TCRdb called clonotypes with MiXCR, one entry per CDR3 protein. The data hold 150,000 to 200,000 distinct CDR3 sequences, with roughly 19% observed a single time. The sample was PBMCs. The receptors originated from a human donor in good health (CMV status not recorded). Some clones in this sample may be carry-over from other donors' samples.

This clonotype has at least ten counts. The J gene is TRBJ1-5, the V gene TRBV27; D is ambiguous. The length of the CDR3 is 15 residues. Germline V gene lookup returns CDR1 MNHEY and CDR2 SMNVEV (reference sequence). V lost 3 bases and J lost 4, with 13 bases in between. CDR3 sequence: CASSFLSGGNQPQHF. CDR3 coding DNA: TGTGCCAGCAGTTTCCTTAGTGGAGGAAATCAGCCCCAGCATTTT.

The rearrangement links TRBV6-2 or TRBV6-3 to TRBJ2-3; 10 nucleotides match TRBD1. Trimming cost V 5 bases and J 4 bases; bases outside gene matches: 15. Germline V gene sequence: CDR1 MNHEY, CDR2 SVGEGT. This CDR3 contains 18 residues. The CDR3 region is CASSPHVWDRGSPDTQYF. As DNA, the CDR3 is TGTGCCAGCAGTCCCCATGTGTGGGACAGGGGCTCCCCAGATACGCAGTATTTT.